Listed below are T cell receptor beta chains from one sample, sequenced in a study of T cells after yellow fever vaccination. TCRdb fed the 5' RACE reads into MiXCR, producing one record per CDR3 protein. This table has about 320,000 distinct CDR3 sequences, 3.5% to 4.5% appearing once. Sample: PBMCs, taken 15 days after the yellow fever booster vaccination. The receptors derive from a man between 18 and 35 years old who received the YFV17D yellow fever vaccine. Each CDR3 is given with its conserved first and last residue. The D gene is left open where the match is weak. Clone size appears in some rows only: once, few, many, or a class for an expanded clone.

.	TRBV12-3/TRBV12-4	TRBJ1-3	.	TGTGCCAGCAGCGACAAACTTGGAAACACCATATATTTT	CASSDKLGNTIYF
TRBD2	TRBV20-1	TRBJ2-5	many	TGCAGTGCTAGCTTCGCTAGCGGGAGCCAAGAGACCCAGTACTTC	CSASFASGSQETQYF
.	TRBV6-5	TRBJ2-5	.	TGTGCCAGCAGTTACCAGGGGACGAGGCAAGAGACCCAGTACTTC	CASSYQGTRQETQYF
.	TRBV12-5	TRBJ1-2	few	TGTGCTAGTGGCCCCGGCGGCAGCTTCTATGGCTACACCTTC	CASGPGGSFYGYTF
TRBD2	TRBV7-2	TRBJ2-7	.	TGTGCCAGCACGGGGGGGACCTCAGGGAGGGAGCAGTACTTC	CASTGGTSGREQYF
.	TRBV24-1	TRBJ2-1	many	TGTGCCACCAGTGAATCTAGCGTAAAACTCGGTGAGCAGTTCTTC	CATSESSVKLGEQFF
TRBD1	TRBV4-2	TRBJ2-7	.	TGTGCCAGCAGCCCAGCCGGGACAGGGGTCTCCTACGAGCAGTACTTC	CASSPAGTGVSYEQYF
TRBD1	TRBV6-2/TRBV6-3	TRBJ1-5	many	TGTGGGACGGGACAGGGGTTTCAGCCCCAGCATTTT	CGTGQGFQPQHF
.	TRBV7-6	TRBJ2-7	many	TGTGCCAGCAGCTCGACGACGGGATCCTACGAGCAGTACTTC	CASSSTTGSYEQYF
.	TRBV5-4	TRBJ1-6	many	TGTGCCAGCAGCTTGTGGTCCTATAATTCACCCCTCCACTTT	CASSLWSYNSPLHF
.	TRBV4-2	TRBJ1-1	.	TGTGCCAGCAGCCAAGAGCTGGGGCAGTTGAACACTGAAGCTTTCTTT	CASSQELGQLNTEAFF
.	TRBV4-3	TRBJ2-1	many	TGCGCCAGCAGCCACACCGTACAACAGAATGAGCAGTTCTTC	CASSHTVQQNEQFF
.	TRBV5-1	TRBJ1-1	.	TGCGCCAGCAACGACTGGGGCGGGACTGAAGCTTTCTTT	CASNDWGGTEAFF
TRBD1	TRBV20-1	TRBJ1-4	many	TGCAGTGCTGGACAGGCGTCCACTAATGAAAAACTGTTTTTT	CSAGQASTNEKLFF
TRBD2	TRBV6-5	TRBJ2-3	.	TGTGCCAGCAGTTACCAACTGCCGGGACTAGCGGGGGGGGCAGATACGCAGTATTTT	CASSYQLPGLAGGADTQYF
TRBD1	TRBV5-1	TRBJ1-1	few	TGCGCCAGCAGCTTGGATCTGCAACAGGGGAGTGAAGCTTTCTTT	CASSLDLQQGSEAFF
.	TRBV12-3/TRBV12-4	TRBJ2-1	.	TGTGCCAGCAGCTCGGGGGAGCAGTTCTTC	CASSSGEQFF
.	TRBV12-5	TRBJ2-3	few	TGTGCTAGTGGTTCGGGGGGCTGGAAAGATACGCAGTATTTT	CASGSGGWKDTQYF
TRBD1	TRBV7-2	TRBJ1-4	many	TGTGCCAGCAGCCAGGGGGTGAATGAAAAACTGTTTTTT	CASSQGVNEKLFF
.	TRBV4-3	TRBJ2-1	.	TGCGCCAGCAGCCAAGGCGTGGGGGGGCCGGTCACAGCGCAGTTCTTC	CASSQGVGGPVTAQFF
TRBD2	TRBV7-3	TRBJ2-5	many	TGTGCCAGCAGGGAAGGGGGACTAGGGCAAGAGACCCAGTACTTC	CASREGGLGQETQYF
.	TRBV6-5	TRBJ2-7	many	TGTGCCAGCAGCTTACAGTTCGCCTCCTACGAGCAGTACTTC	CASSLQFASYEQYF
TRBD1	TRBV9	TRBJ2-1	many	TGTGCCAGCAGTCAACAGGGGGAGTCGCATGAGCAGTTCTTC	CASSQQGESHEQFF
TRBD1	TRBV6-1	TRBJ1-5	.	TGTGCCAGCAGTGAAGCGGCCAGGGGGCTCGTACAGCCCCAGCATTTT	CASSEAARGLVQPQHF
TRBD1	TRBV12-3/TRBV12-4	TRBJ1-5	.	TGTGCCAGCAGTCACGGGACAGGACTGAATCAGCCCCAGCATTTT	CASSHGTGLNQPQHF
TRBD2	TRBV5-1	TRBJ2-3	many	TGCGCCAGCAAGGTAGTAGCGGGGGTTTCCGATACGCAGTATTTT	CASKVVAGVSDTQYF
.	TRBV29-1	TRBJ2-6	few	TGCAGCGCGATACAGAGCTCTGGGGCCAACGTCCTGACTTTC	CSAIQSSGANVLTF
.	TRBV5-4	TRBJ1-1	many	TGTGCCAGCAGCTTGGCCTGGGGGTACGGCATGAACACTGAAGCTTTCTTT	CASSLAWGYGMNTEAFF
.	TRBV7-9	TRBJ2-1	many	TGTGCCAGCAGCCAAGGGCCAAATGAGCAGTTCTTC	CASSQGPNEQFF
.	TRBV2	TRBJ2-5	many	TGTGCCAGCAGGACCTCGACAGTCCAAGAGACCCAGTACTTC	CASRTSTVQETQYF
.	TRBV4-2	TRBJ2-1	.	TGTGCCAGCAGCCAAGGTTGGGATCTCAATGAGCAGTTCTTC	CASSQGWDLNEQFF
TRBD1	TRBV5-1	TRBJ2-2	many	TGCGCCAGCAGCTTTGGACAGGGGATGTTCGGGGAGCTGTTTTTT	CASSFGQGMFGELFF